These T cell receptor beta chains were read from a single sample in a study of spatial heterogeneity in lung cancer. Via MiXCR, TCRdb re-called the 5' RACE reads, giving one row per CDR3 protein. The data hold over 50,000 distinct CDR3 sequences, with less than 10% observed a single time. Sequencing was performed on PBMCs, taken at surgery. These receptors were collected from a female donor with early-stage non-small cell lung cancer. CDR3s include the opening cysteine and the closing phenylalanine or tryptophan. The D gene is left open where the match is weak. Clone size is shown for a subset of rows, as once, few, many or a class of expanded clone.

>many|TRBD2|TRBV10-3|TRBJ2-7
CAISESTSGVREQYF
TGTGCCATCAGTGAGTCAACTAGCGGAGTCCGAGAGCAGTACTTC
>many|-|TRBV10-3|TRBJ2-5
CAISRETGWIEETQYF
TGTGCCATCAGCCGGGAGACAGGTTGGATTGAAGAGACCCAGTACTTC
>many|-|TRBV6-5|TRBJ2-5
CASSYAETQYF
TGTGCCAGCAGTTACGCTGAGACCCAGTACTTC
>few|-|TRBV4-2|TRBJ1-3
CASSQDRRMENTIYF
TGTGCCAGCAGCCAAGATCGGCGGATGGAAAACACCATATATTTT
>many|TRBD1|TRBV7-2|TRBJ1-5
CASSLGQGMSNQPQHF
TGTGCCAGCAGCTTAGGACAGGGGATGAGTAATCAGCCCCAGCATTTT
>many|-|TRBV19|TRBJ1-5
CASSIVSDQPQHF
TGTGCCAGTAGTATAGTCAGTGATCAGCCCCAGCATTTT
>few|TRBD1|TRBV20-1|TRBJ2-3
CSEVPTQGNSDTQYF
TGCAGTGAGGTTCCCACACAGGGGAATTCAGATACGCAGTATTTT
>-|-|TRBV2|TRBJ2-1
CASSPNGGRNEQFF
TGTGCCAGCAGTCCCAATGGGGGGAGGAATGAGCAGTTCTTC
>-|TRBD2|TRBV20-1|TRBJ2-1
CSATSTSGLYNEQFF
TGCAGTGCTACGTCGACTAGCGGGCTCTACAATGAGCAGTTCTTC
>-|TRBD1|TRBV12-5|TRBJ1-6
CASGPGQPNSPLHF
TGTGCTAGTGGTCCGGGACAGCCTAATTCACCCCTCCACTTT
>-|-|TRBV4-2|TRBJ1-5
CASSQAQVNSNQPQHF
TGTGCCAGCAGCCAAGCTCAGGTAAATAGCAATCAGCCCCAGCATTTT
>many|-|TRBV7-9|TRBJ2-7
CASSPLWGVLIYEQYF
TGTGCCAGCAGCCCCCTATGGGGGGTGCTGATCTACGAGCAGTACTTC
>-|-|TRBV6-5|TRBJ1-6
CASRNSWGRPNSPLHF
TGTGCCAGCCGAAACTCTTGGGGGAGGCCCAATTCACCCCTCCACTTT
>few|-|TRBV5-4|TRBJ2-2
CASSSTGRGDTGELFF
TGTGCCAGCAGCTCCACAGGGAGAGGGGACACCGGGGAGCTGTTTTTT
>few|-|TRBV2|TRBJ2-5
CASSHRAPSQETQYF
TGTGCCAGCAGCCACCGGGCCCCTTCCCAAGAGACCCAGTACTTC
>-|TRBD2|TRBV28|TRBJ2-1
CASKGSGVCNEQFF
TGTGCCAGCAAGGGCAGCGGGGTCTGCAATGAGCAGTTCTTC
>many|-|TRBV27|TRBJ2-7
CASSLSRNGPNEQYF
TGTGCCAGCAGTTTATCCAGGAACGGGCCCAACGAGCAGTACTTC
>-|-|TRBV28|TRBJ1-1
CASSFTGRTNTEAFF
TGTGCCAGCAGTTTCACAGGGAGGACGAACACTGAAGCTTTCTTT
>many|-|TRBV3-1|TRBJ1-2
CASSQVPDGNYGYTF
TGTGCCAGCAGCCAAGTTCCCGACGGGAACTATGGCTACACCTTC
>many|-|TRBV5-1|TRBJ2-2
CASSQELNTGELFF
TGCGCCAGCAGCCAAGAGTTAAACACCGGGGAGCTGTTTTTT
>few|-|TRBV4-1|TRBJ2-2
CASSYREGAGRELFF
TGCGCCAGCAGCTATAGAGAGGGGGCGGGAAGGGAGCTGTTTTTT
>-|-|TRBV5-6|TRBJ2-1
CASRAYNEQFF
TGTGCCAGCAGGGCATACAATGAGCAGTTCTTC
>many|-|TRBV28|TRBJ1-3
CASSKDSLISGNTIYF
TGTGCCAGCAGTAAGGACAGCCTCATCTCTGGAAACACCATATATTTT
>-|TRBD1|TRBV20-1|TRBJ1-4
CSASDRDLNEKLFF
TGCAGTGCGTCCGACAGGGACCTTAATGAAAAACTGTTTTTT
>-|TRBD2|TRBV10-1|TRBJ2-3
CASSETPLAGGTDTQYF
TGCGCCAGCAGTGAGACCCCGCTAGCGGGAGGCACAGATACGCAGTATTTT
>many|TRBD1|TRBV7-3|TRBJ2-2
CASSLWTGATGELFF
TGTGCCAGCAGCTTATGGACAGGAGCGACCGGGGAGCTGTTTTTT
>many|TRBD1|TRBV29-1|TRBJ2-7
CSVGETGTEQYF
TGCAGCGTTGGGGAGACAGGGACCGAGCAGTACTTC
>-|TRBD2|TRBV5-1|TRBJ2-5
CASRGTSGRVETQYF
TGCGCCAGCAGAGGGACTAGCGGGAGAGTTGAGACCCAGTACTTC
>-|TRBD2|TRBV5-1|TRBJ2-3
CASSWRAGGSTDTQYF
TGCGCCAGCAGCTGGAGAGCGGGGGGTAGCACAGATACGCAGTATTTT
>many|TRBD1|TRBV7-9|TRBJ1-2
CASSLRTGVGYGYTF
TGTGCCAGCAGCTTAAGGACAGGGGTCGGCTATGGCTACACCTTC
>few|-|TRBV10-1|TRBJ2-3
CASSESTGTDTQYF
TGCGCCAGCAGTGAGTCGACGGGCACAGATACGCAGTATTTT
>many|-|TRBV4-1|TRBJ1-5
CASSQDYGNSQPQHF
TGCGCCAGCAGCCAAGATTACGGGAACTCTCAGCCCCAGCATTTT
>few|-|TRBV19|TRBJ1-4
CASSIRIQQGANEKLFF
TGTGCCAGTAGTATTCGGATCCAACAAGGTGCTAATGAAAAACTGTTTTTT
>-|TRBD1|TRBV3-1|TRBJ1-1
CASSLTTGTLSEAFF
TGTGCCAGCAGCCTAACGACAGGGACGCTCTCTGAAGCTTTCTTT
>many|-|TRBV20-1|TRBJ2-1
CSATSEGQFF
TGCAGTGCTACATCGGAAGGGCAGTTCTTC
>-|TRBD2|TRBV5-8|TRBJ2-5
CASSFLRGLAGGETQYF
TGTGCCAGCAGCTTCCTACGTGGACTAGCGGGGGGGGAGACCCAGTACTTC
>few|TRBD2|TRBV20-1|TRBJ2-5
CSAPGLAETQYF
TGCAGTGCTCCGGGACTAGCTGAGACCCAGTACTTC
>few|-|TRBV20-1|TRBJ2-5
CSANSNQETQYF
TGCAGTGCTAACTCAAACCAAGAGACCCAGTACTTC
>-|-|TRBV25-1|TRBJ2-2
CASSDINTGELFF
TGTGCCAGCAGTGATATAAACACCGGGGAGCTGTTTTTT
>many|TRBD1|TRBV20-1|TRBJ1-1
CSVVILPGQGTAEAFF
TGCAGTGTCGTGATCCTTCCGGGACAGGGAACGGCTGAAGCTTTCTTT
>few|-|TRBV11-2|TRBJ1-2
CASSPGFAGGYTF
TGTGCCAGCAGCCCCGGGTTCGCGGGCGGCTACACCTTC
>few|-|TRBV28|TRBJ2-3
CAGGDSSTDTQYF
TGTGCCGGGGGGGACAGTAGCACAGATACGCAGTATTTT
>few|-|TRBV28|TRBJ1-2
CASISTHRNSYTF
TGTGCCAGCATCTCTACCCACAGGAACAGCTACACCTTC
>few|-|TRBV5-4|TRBJ2-3
CASSPGTLGTDTQYF
TGTGCCAGCAGCCCCGGGACCCTGGGGACAGATACGCAGTATTTT
>-|-|TRBV30|TRBJ2-5
CAWSVRAGGETQYF
TGTGCCTGGAGTGTAAGGGCAGGGGGGGAGACCCAGTACTTC
>-|TRBD2|TRBV7-7|TRBJ2-5
CASSLAGGGGETQYF
TGTGCTAGCAGCTTAGCGGGGGGAGGAGGGGAGACCCAGTACTTC
>many|-|TRBV28|TRBJ2-2
CASSLTANTGELFF
TGTGCCAGCAGTTTGACAGCGAACACCGGGGAGCTGTTTTTT
>-|TRBD1|TRBV7-2|TRBJ2-3
CASSARGGSTDTQYF
TGTGCCAGCAGCGCCCGAGGGGGCAGCACAGATACGCAGTATTTT
>many|TRBD2|TRBV11-2|TRBJ2-5
CASSRAGLTKETQYF
TGTGCCAGCAGTCGTGCGGGACTAACTAAAGAGACCCAGTACTTC
>-|-|TRBV20-1|TRBJ2-2
CSARDRIGLLAGELFF
TGCAGTGCTAGAGATAGGATCGGGCTCCTAGCCGGGGAGCTGTTTTTT
>-|TRBD1|TRBV5-1|TRBJ2-3
CASSLAGDRGGADTQYF
TGCGCCAGCAGCTTGGCCGGGGACAGGGGAGGCGCAGATACGCAGTATTTT
>few|-|TRBV20-1|TRBJ1-5
CSASIGGSNQPQHF
TGCAGTGCGAGTATAGGGGGTAGCAATCAGCCCCAGCATTTT
>many|-|TRBV25-1|TRBJ2-1
CASSESRSGGNEQFF
TGTGCCAGCAGTGAATCCAGATCCGGGGGCAATGAGCAGTTCTTC
>many|-|TRBV9|TRBJ2-3
CASTAGLWGEGTDTQYF
TGTGCCAGCACCGCCGGATTGTGGGGAGAAGGGACAGATACGCAGTATTTT
>few|-|TRBV21-1|TRBJ2-2
CASSKEGDERPGAQVRLTGELFF
TGTGCCAGCAGCAAAGAGGGAGACGAGAGGCCAGGGGCACAGGTTCGTCTCACCGGGGAGCTGTTTTTT